Described below is a single TCR beta chain sequence and its context. This receptor's antigen is unknown. No much larger clone is present one base from it, and per-base qualities are unavailable. This record comes from a study of shared T cell receptors in the human thymus (dated by TCRdb to the early 2020s). Regarding the research as a whole: The study examined how self-reactive, shared T-cell receptor alpha chains are generated in the human thymus.

Libraries were prepared through the immunoSEQ multiplex PCR assay. TCRdb took over this immuneACCESS table, retaining in-frame rearrangements with V and J assigned. Such tables are incomplete; in checked studies, under half of the missing clones stem from an unresolved V gene, and the remainder is unexplained. This sample is represented by hundreds of thousands of clones; around 82% of them were singletons. The top ten clones comprise 0.01% to 0.015% of the sample. The CDR3 runs 13 amino acids, cysteine and phenylalanine included. Of all the DNA, just the CDR3 is kept, 39 bases in frame from base 1. Trimming takes 5 bases from V and 0 bases from J, and the germline ends sit 8 bases apart. The germline V gene (reference sequence) sets CDR1 to GTSNPN and CDR2 to SVGIG. The same sample was also used in a study of human thymus T cells. In that second paper, the authors write: In Finland, the donors were immunologically healthy infants who were having open corrective cardiac surgery for congenital heart defects. The thymus tissue came from surgical resects taken out during corrective cardiac surgery. Biased V and J gene segment usage appeared to be present in both thymic and peripheral blood repertoires. The related research reported highly overlapping thymic TCR repertoires among unrelated individuals. The study characterized TCR alpha and beta repertoires from roughly 8 infant thymus samples and a few related peripheral blood samples. Donor ages ranged from about 7 to 250 days, and the cohort comprised over five male and a couple of female infants. After being mechanically released from the tissue, thymocytes were kept at -70 degrees C in pellets of about 8.5-32 million cells. Genomic DNA was extracted from frozen cell pellets with a QIAsymphony instrument. The immunoSEQ multiplex PCR assay was used to amplify the TCRB and TCRAD loci from a standardized quantity of quality-controlled genomic DNA. The V(D)J region was spanned by amplicons of a length sufficient to cover the CDR3 and to identify V and J genes. The commercial immunoSEQ service was used to sequence amplicons on an Illumina platform. Primer bias and sequencing errors were corrected as previously described, and TCRAD and TCRB definitions were based on the IMGT database. Repertoires were analysed with immunoSEQ Analyzer 3.0 and VDJTools, covering basic statistics, V/J segment usage, diversity estimates, rarefaction and pairwise overlap. Diversity was estimated using the Chao1, ChaoE, Efron-Thisted, Shannon and inverse Simpson indices, and was also estimated on datasets down-sampled to the size of the smallest sample. Repertoire overlap used strict matching of CDR3 nucleotide sequence, V gene and J gene, with Jaccard-based multidimensional scaling clustering. On average, roughly 810,000 unique TCRB clonotypes were obtained from thymus samples, compared with 65,000 to 90,000 from blood samples.

The origin of this receptor is a boy under three years old with a congenital heart defect. Donor details come from another sample of the same person, matched by shared clones. The sequence links TRBV30 to TRBJ1-3, and possibly TRBD1, on 6 matching bases. The sample comprised thymocytes. The sequenced DNA is TGTGCCTGGGACAGGAGCTCTGGAAACACCATATATTTT. Its protein is CAWDRSSGNTIYF.